These T cell receptor beta chains were read from a single sample in a study of OX40 agonist ivuxolimab in advanced cancers. Using immunoSEQ multiplex PCR, the repertoire was profiled, and TCRdb retains in-frame clones only, with some absent. The sample consists of tens of thousands of clones, approximately 80% of them appearing once. Source: CD4+ or CD8+ T cells sorted from blood, taken in a trial of the OX40 agonist ivuxolimab. The receptors stem from an adult with an advanced solid tumor such as melanoma, head and neck, liver or kidney cancer. CDR3s include the opening cysteine and the closing phenylalanine or tryptophan. The D gene is left open where the match is weak. Clone size is not always given. Where it is, it says once, few, many or a class for expanded clones.

v_gene,abundance,j_gene,d_gene,CDR3nt,CDR3aa
TRBV10-3,-,TRBJ2-2,-,TGTGCCATCAGTGAGAACACCGGGGAGCTGTTTTTT,CAISENTGELFF
TRBV5-4,-,TRBJ1-1,-,TGTGCCAGCAGCTTGGCCTGGAACACTGAAGCTTTCTTT,CASSLAWNTEAFF
TRBV6-4,-,TRBJ2-3,TRBD1,TGTGCCAGCAGTTCCCAGGGGGCGCGGGGCACAGATACGCAGTATTTT,CASSSQGARGTDTQYF
TRBV5-4,-,TRBJ2-4,TRBD1,TGTGCCAGCAGCCTAGGGACAGTTGAAAACATTCAGTACTTC,CASSLGTVENIQYF
TRBV23-1,-,TRBJ2-7,-,TGCGCCAGCAGTCACGCCCAGGGTAAGAACTTTTCCTACGAGCAGTACTTC,CASSHAQGKNFSYEQYF
TRBV28,-,TRBJ2-5,TRBD1,TGTGCCAGCAGTTTCCTCCCTACCGGGACAGGGAGTGGGGAGACCCAGTACTTC,CASSFLPTGTGSGETQYF
TRBV5-1,-,TRBJ2-3,-,TGCGCCAGCAGCTTGCAAGGAAGCACAGATACGCAGTATTTT,CASSLQGSTDTQYF
TRBV5-6,few,TRBJ1-5,-,TGTGCCAGCAGCTCGTACAGTGGGGCCAATCAGCCCCAGCATTTT,CASSSYSGANQPQHF
TRBV5-4,-,TRBJ2-3,-,TGTGCCAGCAGGCAACAGGGCACAGATACGCAGTATTTT,CASRQQGTDTQYF
TRBV9,few,TRBJ1-6,-,TGTGCCAGCAGCCTTCGGGACGGGCCCCTCCACTTT,CASSLRDGPLHF
TRBV7-9,-,TRBJ1-5,-,TGTGCCAGCAGCTTAGGGAGGACCGGAGGGGAGCCCCAGCATTTT,CASSLGRTGGEPQHF
TRBV9,-,TRBJ1-2,-,TGTGCCAGCAGCGTAGAGGCCTCCGGGGGGCTTGGCTACACCTTC,CASSVEASGGLGYTF
TRBV19,few,TRBJ1-1,TRBD1,TGTGCCAGTAGTGCTACGGGACAGGGGACTGAAGCTTTCTTT,CASSATGQGTEAFF
TRBV14,-,TRBJ2-5,-,TGTGCCAGCAGCCCGCTTATTCCGGGGGTGGGAGAGACCCAGTACTTC,CASSPLIPGVGETQYF
TRBV28,-,TRBJ2-5,-,TGTGCCAGCCGGGGGGCAGGGTCGTCAGAGACCCAGTACTTC,CASRGAGSSETQYF
TRBV10-2,-,TRBJ1-4,-,TGCGCCAGCAGTGAAACAACCACGGGTTACGAAAAACTGTTTTTT,CASSETTTGYEKLFF
TRBV30,-,TRBJ1-4,-,TGTGCCTGGAGCGGGGCGGGGTCAACTAATGAAAAACTGTTTTTT,CAWSGAGSTNEKLFF
TRBV5-4,-,TRBJ2-7,-,TGTGCCAGCAGCTTCGACAGAGCTTCCTACGAGCAGTACTTC,CASSFDRASYEQYF
TRBV29-1,-,TRBJ1-4,TRBD1,TGCAGCGCTATACAGGGGGCTGCTGAAAAACTGTTTTTT,CSAIQGAAEKLFF
TRBV13,-,TRBJ2-3,TRBD2,TGTGCCAGCAGCTTAGGGGCCGGGACTAGGGCCCCGGATACGCAGTATTTT,CASSLGAGTRAPDTQYF
TRBV7-9,-,TRBJ2-5,-,TGTGCCAGCAGCTTGGATTCACAAGGGGTAGAGACCCAGTACTTC,CASSLDSQGVETQYF
TRBV10-3,-,TRBJ1-3,TRBD1,TGTGCCAGCCGGGACAGGGCTGGAAACACCATATATTTT,CASRDRAGNTIYF
TRBV5-8,once,TRBJ1-6,TRBD1,TGTGCCAGCAGCTTACGGGACAGTTTTTCACCCCTCCACTTT,CASSLRDSFSPLHF
TRBV18,-,TRBJ1-6,-,TGTGCCAGCTCCCCACAGAGCGGGAATTCACCCCTCCACTTT,CASSPQSGNSPLHF
TRBV7-2,-,TRBJ2-2,TRBD1,TGTGCCAGCAGCTTGAGGGGGCTGGCAAACACCGGGGAGCTGTTTTTT,CASSLRGLANTGELFF
TRBV14,-,TRBJ2-3,TRBD2,TGTGCCAGCAGCCCTGGACTAGCGGGGACAGATACGCAGTATTTT,CASSPGLAGTDTQYF
TRBV7-9,few,TRBJ1-2,-,TGTGCCAGCAGTTACCAGGAGTATGGCTACACCTTC,CASSYQEYGYTF
TRBV4-2,-,TRBJ1-4,-,TGTGCCAGCAGCCAAGGGACAGCTTCTAATGAAAAACTGTTTTTT,CASSQGTASNEKLFF
TRBV30,-,TRBJ1-1,-,TGTGCCTGGAGTTTGGACGGGAACACTGAAGCTTTCTTT,CAWSLDGNTEAFF
TRBV19,-,TRBJ1-4,-,TGTGCCAGCCAAGGCAGTGGGGAAGAAAAACTGTTTTTT,CASQGSGEEKLFF
TRBV10-1,-,TRBJ1-2,-,TGCGCCAGCAGTGAACGACATAACTATGGCTACACCTTC,CASSERHNYGYTF